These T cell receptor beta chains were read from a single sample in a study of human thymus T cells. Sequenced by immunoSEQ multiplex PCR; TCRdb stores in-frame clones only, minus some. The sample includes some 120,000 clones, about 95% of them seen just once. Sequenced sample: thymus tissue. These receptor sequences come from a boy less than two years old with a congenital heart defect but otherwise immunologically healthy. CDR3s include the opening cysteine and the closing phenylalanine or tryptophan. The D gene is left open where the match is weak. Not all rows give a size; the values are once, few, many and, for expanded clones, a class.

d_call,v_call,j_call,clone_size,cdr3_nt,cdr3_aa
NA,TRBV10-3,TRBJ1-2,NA,TGTGCCATCAGTGAACGGACAGAGACTAACTATGGCTACACCTTC,CAISERTETNYGYTF
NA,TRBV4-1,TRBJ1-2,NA,TGCGCCAGCAGATCTCTAGCGGAGGGGAACTATGGCTACACCTTC,CASRSLAEGNYGYTF
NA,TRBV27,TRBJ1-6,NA,TGTGCCAGCACTACCCGGAGGGGCCGGTCACCCCTCCACTTT,CASTTRRGRSPLHF
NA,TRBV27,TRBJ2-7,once,TGTGCCAGCAGTTGCGGCAGGTCGGCCGACGAGCAGTACTTC,CASSCGRSADEQYF
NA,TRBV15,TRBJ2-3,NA,TGTGCCACCAGCAGAGATCTGAGGGGAGTAAAGTATTTT,CATSRDLRGVKYF
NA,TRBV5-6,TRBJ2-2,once,TGTGCCAGCAGCTGTTACACCGGGGAGCTGTTTTTT,CASSCYTGELFF
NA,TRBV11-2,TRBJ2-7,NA,TGTGCCAGCAGCTTAGATGGTCAGGCGATGAGCTCCTACGAGCAGTACTTC,CASSLDGQAMSSYEQYF
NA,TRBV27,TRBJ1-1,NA,TGTGCCAGCAGTTCAAACAGGGAGAACACTGAAGCTTTCTTT,CASSSNRENTEAFF
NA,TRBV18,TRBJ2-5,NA,TGTGCCAGCTCCCTAGTAGGCCTTGGGGAGACCCAGTACTTC,CASSLVGLGETQYF
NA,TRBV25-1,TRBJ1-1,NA,TGTGCCAGCAGTGAGGAGGTAAGGGGGAACACTGAAGCTTTCTTT,CASSEEVRGNTEAFF
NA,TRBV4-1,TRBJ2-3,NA,TGCGCCAGCAGCCAGACGTCGAGAAGCACAGATACGCAGTATTTT,CASSQTSRSTDTQYF
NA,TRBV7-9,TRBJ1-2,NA,TGTGCCAGCAGCCCCGACGCGCAATCGAACTATGGCTACACCTTC,CASSPDAQSNYGYTF
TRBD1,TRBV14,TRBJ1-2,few,TGTGCCAGCAGCCCCGACAGGGGGGTAGGCTACACCTTC,CASSPDRGVGYTF
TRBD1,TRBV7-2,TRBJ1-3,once,TGTGCCAGCAGCTGCGGTACAGGGGCGGCTGGAAACACCATATATTTT,CASSCGTGAAGNTIYF
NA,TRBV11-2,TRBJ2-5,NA,TGTGCCAGCAGCTTAGCCGAGACCCAGTACTTC,CASSLAETQYF
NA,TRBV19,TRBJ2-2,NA,TGTGCCAGTAGTATCCGGTCCGGGGAGCTGTTTTTT,CASSIRSGELFF
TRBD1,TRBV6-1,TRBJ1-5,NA,TGTGCCAGCAGTGAAGCCGATTTCGGGACAGGGACCGCGGGATGGCAGCCCCAGCATTTT,CASSEADFGTGTAGWQPQHF
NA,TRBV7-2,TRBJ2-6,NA,TGTGCCAGCAGCTTACCCACCAAACGACGGTGCTCTGGGGCCAACGTCCTGACTTTC,CASSLPTKRRCSGANVLTF
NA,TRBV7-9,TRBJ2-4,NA,TGTGCCAGCAGCTTAGGGGGGGCTGAAAACATTCAGTACTTC,CASSLGGAENIQYF
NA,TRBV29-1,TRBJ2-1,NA,TGCAGCCTCATTGTGGGGGCCAGCTCCTACAATGAGCAGTTCTTC,CSLIVGASSYNEQFF
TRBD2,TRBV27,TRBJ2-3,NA,TGTGCCAGCAGTTTTTGCGACCCTTCGACTAGCGGGTTACGCACGGATACGCAGTATTTT,CASSFCDPSTSGLRTDTQYF
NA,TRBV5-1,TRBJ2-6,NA,TGCGCCAGCAGCCGGCCGGAGGGGTCCCCTGGGGCCAACGTCCTGACTTTC,CASSRPEGSPGANVLTF
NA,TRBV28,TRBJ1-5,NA,TGTGCCAGCAGTTTATCCGGGTTATTGGAGAGCAATCAGCCCCAGCATTTT,CASSLSGLLESNQPQHF
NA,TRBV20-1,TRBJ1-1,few,TGCAGTGCTAGTGGGAACACTGAAGCTTTCTTT,CSASGNTEAFF
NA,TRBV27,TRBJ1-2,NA,TGTGCCAGCAGTACCTCCCAGGGGAACTATGGCTACACCTTC,CASSTSQGNYGYTF
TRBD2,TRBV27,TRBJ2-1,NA,TGTGCCAGCAGTTTAGGTCTAGCGGGGGGGCCCAATGAGCAGTTCTTC,CASSLGLAGGPNEQFF